This T cell receptor (beta chain) appears in the sequencing data of a study of identical twins. Details on this clonotype: A much larger clone lies one base from this, so it may be a read error.

MiXCR was run by TCRdb on the 5' RACE reads, yielding one entry per CDR3 protein. Of hundreds of thousands of distinct CDR3 sequences listed, approximately 9% are singletons. Trimming shortened V by 3 bases and J by 0 bases, and 10 bases separated the two germline ends. In germline, CDR1 is LGHNA, CDR2 YSLEER. The CDR3 is made up of 15 amino acids. Specimen: memory (CD45RO+) T cells sorted from blood. V gene TRBV4-3 combines with J gene TRBJ2-3, with D uncertain. This TCR derives from a woman between 18 and 29 years old in good health. CDR3 sequence (DNA): TGCGCCAGCAGCCACTCAAGCGTGAGCACAGATACGCAGTATTTT. Translation: CASSHSSVSTDTQYF.